The TCR beta chain described here comes from a study of control samples from healthy donors and cancer patients. This clone has only one observation. The V and J ends lost 1 base and 8 bases respectively, with 6 bases between them. The CDR3 loop spans 12 amino acids. Germline-derived CDR1 and CDR2 are MGHRA and YSYEKL. Clones were read by immunoSEQ multiplex PCR, and TCRdb kept only the in-frame ones, dropping some. The sample contains 400,000 to 450,000 clones, 75% to 95% of which appear only once. The chain links TRBV4-1 to TRBJ2-1; unclear D gene. The material sequenced was PBMCs. This clonotype originated in a man aged 35-49 years with head and neck cancer. CDR3: CASSQGNDEQFF. CDR3 in DNA: TGCGCCAGCAGCCAAGGGAATGATGAGCAGTTCTTC.